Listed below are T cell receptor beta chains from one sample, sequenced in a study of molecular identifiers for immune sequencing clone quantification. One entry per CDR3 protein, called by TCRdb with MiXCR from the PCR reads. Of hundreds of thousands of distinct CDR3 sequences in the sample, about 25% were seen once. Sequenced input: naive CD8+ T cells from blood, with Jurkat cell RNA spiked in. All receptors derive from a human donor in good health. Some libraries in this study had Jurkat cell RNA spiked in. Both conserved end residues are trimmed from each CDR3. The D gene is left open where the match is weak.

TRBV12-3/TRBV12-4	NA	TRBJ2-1	ASSRPTYNEQF
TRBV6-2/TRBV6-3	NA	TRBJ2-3	ASNRASIDTQY
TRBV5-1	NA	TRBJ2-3	ASSSERDTQY
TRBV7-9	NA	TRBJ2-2	ASRQSTGTPSDTGELF
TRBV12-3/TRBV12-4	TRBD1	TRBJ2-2	ASSGQGEGELF
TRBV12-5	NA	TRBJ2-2	ASGLVNTGELF
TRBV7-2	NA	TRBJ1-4	ASSTPREGVEEKLF
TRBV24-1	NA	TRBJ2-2	ATSAHINTGELF
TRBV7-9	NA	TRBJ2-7	ASSGKSDYEQY
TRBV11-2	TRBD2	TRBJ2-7	ASSLVLAGVTYEQY
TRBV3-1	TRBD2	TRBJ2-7	ASSQDFLAGGPPEQY
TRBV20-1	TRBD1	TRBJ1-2	SAYRGRANYGYT
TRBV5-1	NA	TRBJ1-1	ASSQTLDTEAF
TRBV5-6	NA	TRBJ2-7	ASSRFETDYEQY
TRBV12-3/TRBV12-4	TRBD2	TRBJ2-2	ASSSGGAIGKLF
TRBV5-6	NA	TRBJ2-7	ASSLWGSSSYEQY
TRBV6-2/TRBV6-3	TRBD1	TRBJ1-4	ASSAWTGPLATNEKLF
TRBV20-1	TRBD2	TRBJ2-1	SVYSGLGYNEQF
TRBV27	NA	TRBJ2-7	ATEDTASYEQY
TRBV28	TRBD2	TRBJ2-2	ASISLPGLAGDAAGELF
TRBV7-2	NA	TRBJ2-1	ASRDLAYNEQF
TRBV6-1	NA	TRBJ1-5	ASSQTANSNQPQH
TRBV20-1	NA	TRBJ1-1	SAAQGGTEAF
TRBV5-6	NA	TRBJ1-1	ASSLGAGEAF
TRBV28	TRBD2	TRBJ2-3	ASSVRLAGVRADTQY
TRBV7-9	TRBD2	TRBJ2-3	ASSMGGSYTDTQY
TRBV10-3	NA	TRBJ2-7	AINRKEGTYEQY
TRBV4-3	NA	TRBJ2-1	ASSQDFAGSSYNEQF
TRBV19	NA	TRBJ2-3	ASSIATRSSTVTQY
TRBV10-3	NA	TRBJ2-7	AISEPTSTYYEQY
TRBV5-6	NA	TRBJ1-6	ASSLDGDGSTLH
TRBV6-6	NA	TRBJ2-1	ASSFGSVGEQF
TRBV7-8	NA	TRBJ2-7	ASSFDTAYEQY
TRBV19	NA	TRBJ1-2	ASSYGAANYGYT
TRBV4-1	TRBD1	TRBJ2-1	ASSPRQGIYNEQF
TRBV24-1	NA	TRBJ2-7	ATSDGVYEQY
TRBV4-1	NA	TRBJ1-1	ASSQLNTEAF